The 15 T cell receptor beta chains below were found in one sample sequenced in a study of blood T cell repertoires in COVID-19. Profiling relied on immunoSEQ multiplex PCR, and the TCRdb table lists in-frame clones only, not all of them. In the table there are hundreds of thousands of clones, about 90% of which are singletons. Sequencing was carried out using peripheral blood. The receptor set was obtained from a woman between 45 and 60 years old who had recovered from COVID-19.

The chain employs TRBV7-2 and TRBJ1-1; the match to TRBD1 covers 7 bases. The V gene's germline CDR1 is SGHTA and CDR2 FQGNSA. The CDR3 runs to 14 residues. V dropped 4 bases and J dropped 7; count of bases not matched to a gene: 9. CDR3 coding DNA: TGTGCCAGCAGCTCCGTGACAGGGTCGAATGAAGCTTTCTTT. It is translated as CASSSVTGSNEAFF.

V usage is TRBV28 and J usage is TRBJ1-2; 8 bases are a match to TRBD1. The germline gives CDR1 MDHEN, CDR2 SYDVKM. The CDR3 has 19 residues. Unmatched junction bases numbered 18, after V lost 5 bases and J lost 1 base. The CDR3 is CASSRDQGALIKVNYGYTF. The CDR3 DNA reads as TGTGCCAGCAGTCGAGATCAGGGGGCACTCATCAAAGTTAACTATGGCTACACCTTC.

The J gene is TRBJ1-5, the V gene TRBV7-2; no definite D call. Per germline, CDR1 SGHTA and CDR2 FQGNSA. V was cut by 4 bases and J by 3 bases, with 4 bases left in between. The CDR3 consists of 12 residues. The CDR3 DNA follows: TGTGCCAGCAGCTCCGTCAATCAGCCCCAGCATTTT. It translates to CASSSVNQPQHF.

The chain employs TRBV7-2 and TRBJ2-7; the D gene is possibly TRBD2 (6 bases). The CDR3 has 14 residues. Germline V CDR1 and CDR2: SGHTA, FQGNSA. Trimming left V 1 base short and J 5 bases short, with 12 bases between. CDR3 sequence (DNA): TGTGCCAGCAGCTTAGTTCCGGAGGGTCACGAGCAGTACTTC. Its translation is CASSLVPEGHEQYF.

The V and J genes are TRBV5-1 and TRBJ2-5; maybe TRBD1 (5 bases). The CDR3 has 13 amino acids. Germline-derived CDR1 and CDR2 are SGHRS and YFSETQ. Between the trimmed V and J ends, which lost 2 bases and 5 bases, there was a span of 10 bases. The CDR3 coding sequence is TGCGCCAGCAGCTTACAGGTTGGGGAGACCCAGTACTTC. Translating it yields CASSLQVGETQYF. Variable domain in full (rest from reference TRBV5-1 and TRBJ2-5): KAGVTQTPRYLIKTRGQQVTLSCSPISGHRSVSWYQQTPGQGLQFLFEYFSETQRNKGNFPGRFSGRQFSNSRSEMNVSTLELGDSALYLCASSLQVGETQYFGPGTRLLVL.

The chain carries TRBV7-2 and TRBJ1-6, with 8 bases that match TRBD1. The CDR3 is 15 residues long. Germline trimming cut 5 bases from V and 7 bases from J; bases unmatched to any gene: 7. Germline V lookup: CDR1 SGHTA, CDR2 FQGNSA. CDR3 bases: TGTGCCAGCAGCAAAGGACAGGGAGTAAATTCACCCCTCCACTTT. Its protein is CASSKGQGVNSPLHF.

This chain connects TRBV5-1 to TRBJ1-2; possible D gene TRBD1, 6 bases. Deletions cut 1 base from V and 2 bases from J, with 9 bases between. Germline values: CDR1 SGHRS, CDR2 YFSETQ. The CDR3 length is 14 residues. This CDR3 is CASSLYRANYGYTF. CDR3 nucleotides: TGCGCCAGCAGCTTGTACAGGGCCAACTATGGCTACACCTTC.

The V call is TRBV19, the J call TRBJ1-5; 8 bases are shared with TRBD1. V shed 8 bases, J shed 7 bases, and the junction held 7 bases outside the gene matches. Germline V gene data show CDR1 as LNHDA and CDR2 as SQIVND (reference sequence). This CDR3 contains 13 residues. CDR3 DNA: TGTGCCAGTCGCCAGGGGGCAGGACAGCCCCAGCATTTT. Translating it yields CASRQGAGQPQHF. Looking up the rest from reference TRBV19 and TRBJ1-5 gives the full variable domain: DGGITQSPKYLFRKEGQNVTLSCEQNLNHDAMYWYRQDPGQGLRLIYYSQIVNDFQKGDIAEGYSVSREKKESFPLTVTSAQKNPTAFYLCASRQGAGQPQHFGDGTRLSIL.

This sequence joins TRBV2 and TRBJ1-2; D not resolved. V was shortened by 6 bases and J by 8 bases, with 16 bases between the two germline ends. The CDR3 consists of 13 residues. Germline CDR1 SNHLY, CDR2 FYNNEI. CDR3 bases: TGTGCCAGCAGCCCGGAGCCGGGATGGGGCTACACCTTC. It is translated as CASSPEPGWGYTF.

The chain has TRBV3-1 (or the pseudogene TRBV3-2) and TRBJ2-6, with D maybe TRBD1 (5 bases). There are 18 residues in the CDR3. Germline CDR1 reads LGHDT; CDR2 reads YNNKEL (reference sequence). V lost 3 bases and J lost 0, with 15 bases in between. The CDR3 is CASSHFVTAISGANVLTF. The CDR3 nucleotides are TGTGCCAGCAGCCATTTTGTGACAGCGATCTCTGGGGCCAACGTCCTGACTTTC.

The chain employs TRBV15 and TRBJ1-5, with D hard to call. V lost 0 bases and J 7 bases, leaving 13 bases between the germline ends. Germline CDR1 reads LNHNV; CDR2 reads YYDKDF (reference sequence). This CDR3 is 15 amino acids long. CDR3 amino acids: CATSRESGEWQPQHF. CDR3 in DNA: TGTGCCACCAGCAGAGAAAGCGGGGAATGGCAGCCCCAGCATTTT.

The gene calls are TRBV27 and TRBJ2-1; D might be TRBD1 (6 bases). CDR3 length: 14 residues. Germline lookup yields CDR1 MNHEY and CDR2 SMNVEV (reference sequence). Trimming removed 6 bases at V and 5 bases at J, with 14 bases between. CDR3 residues: CASSSQGSHNEQFF. Written as DNA, the CDR3 is TGTGCCAGCAGCTCCCAGGGGTCCCACAATGAGCAGTTCTTC.

This clone was observed once. The chain combines TRBV9 with TRBJ2-3; 8 positions match TRBD2. This CDR3 contains 16 residues. Germline V gene lookup returns CDR1 SGDLS and CDR2 YYNGEE. V was clipped by 0 bases and J by 2 bases; unmatched bases: 5. The chain's CDR3 is CASSVGNSGDTDTQYF. The CDR3 DNA follows: TGTGCCAGCAGCGTAGGAAATAGCGGGGACACAGATACGCAGTATTTT.

The chain has TRBV6-1 and TRBJ1-6, with D hard to call. From germline, CDR1 is MNHNS and CDR2 SASEGT. V dropped 2 bases and J dropped 7 bases, with 12 bases sitting between them. There are 15 residues in the CDR3. The CDR3 DNA is TGTGCCAGCAGTGAATCCGGTAATTCGAATTCACCCCTCCACTTT. Amino acid sequence: CASSESGNSNSPLHF.

The chain couples TRBV7-8 to TRBJ2-1, with TRBD2 matching 9 bases. From germline, CDR1 is SGHVS and CDR2 FQNEAQ. The CDR3 loop spans 18 amino acids. V shed 4 bases and J 6 bases; nucleotides not matched to a gene: 16. The CDR3 bases are TGTGCCAGCAGCTCTCTTCGGGTGGCGGGGGGGCTTGTCAATGAGCAGTTCTTC. Its protein is CASSSLRVAGGLVNEQFF.